A selection of T cell receptor beta chains follows, all from one sample in a study of cytomegalovirus exposure and HLA in healthy donors. Sequencing was performed with immunoSEQ multiplex PCR; in TCRdb, only in-frame clones are kept and a portion is missing. Recorded for this sample: roughly 57,000 clones. The sample consisted of PBMCs. The receptors stem from a woman in her thirties in good health and CMV-seropositive. Both conserved end residues are part of each CDR3. Each record gives: D gene, J gene, V gene, CDR3 protein, CDR3 DNA. A D gene is named only where the DNA matches it firmly.

D: .; J: TRBJ1-5; V: TRBV5-6; CDR3: CASSLFSVRGQPQHF; DNA: TGTGCCAGCAGCTTGTTCTCGGTAAGGGGTCAGCCCCAGCATTTT
D: TRBD2; J: TRBJ2-7; V: TRBV13; CDR3: CASSPTSGIAYEQYF; DNA: TGTGCCAGCAGCCCAACTAGCGGGATTGCCTACGAGCAGTACTTC
D: TRBD1; J: TRBJ2-5; V: TRBV7-7; CDR3: CASSLAGTEETQYF; DNA: TGTGCTAGCAGCTTAGCCGGGACAGAAGAGACCCAGTACTTC
D: .; J: TRBJ2-5; V: TRBV25-1; CDR3: CASSEGQAQETQYF; DNA: TGTGCCAGCAGTGAAGGGCAGGCACAAGAGACCCAGTACTTC
D: .; J: TRBJ1-2; V: TRBV11-3; CDR3: CASSFPRTYGYTF; DNA: TGTGCCAGCAGCTTTCCCAGAACCTATGGCTACACCTTC
D: .; J: TRBJ2-7; V: TRBV27; CDR3: CASSFGRGTYEQYF; DNA: TGTGCCAGCAGTTTTGGCAGGGGCACCTACGAGCAGTACTTC
D: .; J: TRBJ2-7; V: TRBV4-1; CDR3: CASSQVGNYEQYF; DNA: TGCGCCAGCAGCCAAGTCGGGAACTACGAGCAGTACTTC
D: TRBD1; J: TRBJ1-1; V: TRBV29-1; CDR3: CSVANNRGKTTEAFF; DNA: TGCAGCGTTGCAAATAACAGGGGAAAAACCACTGAAGCTTTCTTT
D: .; J: TRBJ2-7; V: TRBV10-1; CDR3: CASSESGGPGGQYF; DNA: TGCGCCAGCAGTGAGTCCGGCGGTCCTGGAGGGCAGTACTTC
D: .; J: TRBJ1-4; V: TRBV15; CDR3: CATSRGMTGANEKLFF; DNA: TGTGCCACCAGCAGAGGTATGACAGGAGCTAATGAAAAACTGTTTTTT
D: TRBD2; J: TRBJ2-1; V: TRBV2; CDR3: CASTGLGSNEQFF; DNA: TGTGCCAGCACTGGACTAGGGAGCAATGAGCAGTTCTTC
D: TRBD1; J: TRBJ2-2; V: TRBV4-1; CDR3: CASSQRPRDSLDPGELFF; DNA: TGCGCCAGCAGCCAACGCCCCCGGGACAGCCTAGACCCCGGGGAGCTGTTTTTT
D: .; J: TRBJ1-1; V: TRBV6-4; CDR3: CASSAWRNTEAFF; DNA: TGTGCCAGCAGTGCTTGGAGGAACACTGAAGCTTTCTTT
D: TRBD2; J: TRBJ2-1; V: TRBV5-4; CDR3: CASSLQAGLAGVGNEQFF; DNA: TGTGCCAGCAGCTTGCAGGCCGGGTTGGCGGGAGTAGGGAATGAGCAGTTCTTC
D: .; J: TRBJ2-1; V: TRBV6-5; CDR3: CASRERGGISNEQFF; DNA: TGTGCCAGCAGAGAAAGGGGGGGGATATCGAATGAGCAGTTCTTC
D: .; J: TRBJ2-2; V: TRBV7-9; CDR3: CASKQGATGELFF; DNA: TGTGCCAGCAAACAGGGTGCCACCGGGGAGCTGTTTTTT
D: TRBD1; J: TRBJ1-6; V: TRBV4-1; CDR3: CASSQGGTGGSPLHF; DNA: TGCGCCAGCAGCCAAGGAGGAACAGGGGGGTCACCCCTCCACTTT
D: .; J: TRBJ1-1; V: TRBV15; CDR3: CATSRDKAANTEAFF; DNA: TGTGCCACCAGCAGAGATAAGGCGGCGAACACTGAAGCTTTCTTT
D: .; J: TRBJ1-4; V: TRBV2; CDR3: CASSEYSRATNEKLFF; DNA: TGTGCCAGCAGTGAGTACAGCCGAGCAACTAATGAAAAACTGTTTTTT
D: TRBD1; J: TRBJ1-5; V: TRBV6-1; CDR3: CASSWGRTGIQPQHF; DNA: TGTGCCAGCAGTTGGGGCCGGACAGGGATTCAGCCCCAGCATTTT
D: .; J: TRBJ2-5; V: TRBV6-5; CDR3: CASSTRTEETQYF; DNA: TGTGCCAGCAGTACCCGGACAGAAGAGACCCAGTACTTC
D: TRBD2; J: TRBJ2-1; V: TRBV5-1; CDR3: CASSGGTSGINEQFF; DNA: TGCGCCAGCAGCGGCGGGACTAGCGGGATAAATGAGCAGTTCTTC
D: TRBD1; J: TRBJ2-1; V: TRBV6-1; CDR3: CASRIQGAREQFF; DNA: TGTGCCAGCAGAATACAGGGGGCGCGTGAGCAGTTCTTC
D: .; J: TRBJ1-1; V: TRBV4-2; CDR3: CASSQEAHTEAFF; DNA: TGTGCCAGCAGCCAAGAAGCACACACTGAAGCTTTCTTT
D: TRBD1; J: TRBJ2-3; V: TRBV6-4; CDR3: CASSDEGASDTQYF; DNA: TGTGCCAGCAGTGACGAGGGGGCGTCAGATACGCAGTATTTT
D: TRBD2; J: TRBJ2-1; V: TRBV5-1; CDR3: CASSRGSAGGYNEQFF; DNA: TGCGCCAGCAGCCGGGGATCGGCGGGAGGTTACAATGAGCAGTTCTTC
D: .; J: TRBJ2-7; V: TRBV29-1; CDR3: CSVEGAYEQYF; DNA: TGCAGCGTTGAAGGAGCCTACGAGCAGTACTTC